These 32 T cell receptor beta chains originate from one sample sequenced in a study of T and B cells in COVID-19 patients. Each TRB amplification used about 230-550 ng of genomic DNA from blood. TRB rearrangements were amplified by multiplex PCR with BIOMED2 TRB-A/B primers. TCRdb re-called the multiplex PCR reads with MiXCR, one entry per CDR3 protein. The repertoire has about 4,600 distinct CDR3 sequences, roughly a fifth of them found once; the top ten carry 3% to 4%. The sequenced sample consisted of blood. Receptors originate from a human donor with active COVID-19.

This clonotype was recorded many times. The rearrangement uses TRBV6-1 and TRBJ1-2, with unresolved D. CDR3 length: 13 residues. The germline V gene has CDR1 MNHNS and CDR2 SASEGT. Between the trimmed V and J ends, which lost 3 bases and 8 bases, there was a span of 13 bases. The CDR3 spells CASSESLLGGYTF. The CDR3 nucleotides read TGTGCCAGCAGTGAGTCATTGCTTGGCGGCTACACCTTC.

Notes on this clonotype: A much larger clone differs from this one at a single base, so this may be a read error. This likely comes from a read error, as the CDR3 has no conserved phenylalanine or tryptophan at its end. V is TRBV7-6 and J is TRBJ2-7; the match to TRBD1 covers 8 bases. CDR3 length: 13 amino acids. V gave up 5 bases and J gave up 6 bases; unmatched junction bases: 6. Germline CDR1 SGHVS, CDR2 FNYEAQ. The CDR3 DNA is TGTGCCAGCAGCCTTGGACAGGGTGTCGAGCAGTACATC. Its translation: CASSLGQGVEQYI.

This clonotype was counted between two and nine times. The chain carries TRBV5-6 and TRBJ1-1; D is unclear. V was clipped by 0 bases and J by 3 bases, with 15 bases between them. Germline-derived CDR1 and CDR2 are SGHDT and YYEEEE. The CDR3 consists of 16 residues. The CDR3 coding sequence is TGTGCCAGCAGCTTGGCAGTAAGGGTGGAATACACTGAAGCTTTCTTT. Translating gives CASSLAVRVEYTEAFF.

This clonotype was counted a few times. CDR3 in DNA: TGTGCCAGCAGCCAAGAAGACCGCGCCAATGAGCAGTTCTTC. Amino acid sequence: CASSQEDRANEQFF. The genes are TRBV4-2 and TRBJ2-1; D unclear. This CDR3 is 14 amino acids long. Deletions cut 0 bases from V and 6 bases from J, with 9 bases between. The germline V gene encodes CDR1 LGHNA and CDR2 YNFKEQ.

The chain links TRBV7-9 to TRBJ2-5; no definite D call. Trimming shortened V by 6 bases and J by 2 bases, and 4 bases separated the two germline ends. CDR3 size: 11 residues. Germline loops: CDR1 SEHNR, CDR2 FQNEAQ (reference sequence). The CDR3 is CASSQQETQYF. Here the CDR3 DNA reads TGTGCCAGCAGTCAACAAGAGACCCAGTACTTC. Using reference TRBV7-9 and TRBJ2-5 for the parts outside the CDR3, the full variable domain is DTGVSQNPRHKITKRGQNVTFRCDPISEHNRLYWYRQTLGQGPEFLTYFQNEAQLEKSRLLSDRFSAERPKGSFSTLEIQRTEQGDSAMYLCASSQQETQYFGPGTRLLVL.

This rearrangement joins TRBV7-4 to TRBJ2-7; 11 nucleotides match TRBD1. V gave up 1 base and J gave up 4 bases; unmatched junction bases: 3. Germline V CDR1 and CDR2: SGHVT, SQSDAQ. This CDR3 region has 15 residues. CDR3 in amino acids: CASSLGTGGYYEQYF. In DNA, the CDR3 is TGTGCCAGCAGCTTAGGGACAGGGGGCTATTACGAGCAGTACTTC.

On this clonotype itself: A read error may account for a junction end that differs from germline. This CDR3 reads CSVGAGVTGELYF. The DNA for the CDR3 is TGCAGCGTTGGAGCAGGGGTGACCGGGGAGCTGTACTTC. The chain employs TRBV29-1 and TRBJ2-7; weak D call: TRBD1 (6 bases). This CDR3 is built from 13 residues. Germline assignment: CDR1 SQVTM and CDR2 ANQGSEA.

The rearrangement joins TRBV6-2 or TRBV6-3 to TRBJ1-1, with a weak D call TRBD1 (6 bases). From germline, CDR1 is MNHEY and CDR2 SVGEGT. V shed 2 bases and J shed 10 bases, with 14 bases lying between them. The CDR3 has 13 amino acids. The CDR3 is CASSYNRALGAFF. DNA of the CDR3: TGTGCCAGCAGTTACAACAGGGCTCTGGGAGCTTTCTTT.

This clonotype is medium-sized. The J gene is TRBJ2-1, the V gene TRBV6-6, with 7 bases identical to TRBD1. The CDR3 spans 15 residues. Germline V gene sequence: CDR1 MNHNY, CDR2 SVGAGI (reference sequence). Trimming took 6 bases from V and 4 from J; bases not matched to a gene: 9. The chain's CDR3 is CASRPPGQLYNEQFF. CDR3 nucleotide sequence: TGTGCCAGCAGGCCTCCGGGACAGCTATACAATGAGCAGTTCTTC.

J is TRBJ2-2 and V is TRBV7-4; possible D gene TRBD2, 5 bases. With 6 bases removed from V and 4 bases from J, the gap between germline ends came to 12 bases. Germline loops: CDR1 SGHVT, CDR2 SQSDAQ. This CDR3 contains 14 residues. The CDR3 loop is CASRVAGVTGELFF. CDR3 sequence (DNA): TGTGCCAGCAGGGTAGCCGGGGTCACCGGGGAGCTGTTTTTT.

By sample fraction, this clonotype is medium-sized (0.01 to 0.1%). CDR3 coding DNA: TGTGCCAGCAGCTTGAGGCGGACTGCCTACAATGAGCAGTTCTTC. Protein sequence: CASSLRRTAYNEQFF. J is TRBJ2-1 and V is TRBV13, with D possibly being TRBD2 (5 bases). This CDR3 contains 15 residues. Germline V CDR1 and CDR2: PRHDT, FYEKMQ (reference sequence). With 3 bases removed from V and 2 bases from J, the gap between germline ends came to 11 bases.

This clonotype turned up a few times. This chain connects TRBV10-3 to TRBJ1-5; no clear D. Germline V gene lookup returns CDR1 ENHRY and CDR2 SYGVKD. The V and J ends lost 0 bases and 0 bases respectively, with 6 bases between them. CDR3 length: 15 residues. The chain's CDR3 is CAISESGSSNQPQHF. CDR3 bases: TGTGCCATCAGTGAGTCTGGGTCTAGCAATCAGCCCCAGCATTTT.

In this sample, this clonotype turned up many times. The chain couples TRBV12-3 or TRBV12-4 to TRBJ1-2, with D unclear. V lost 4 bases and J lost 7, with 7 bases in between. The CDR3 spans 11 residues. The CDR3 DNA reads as TGTGCCAGCAGTTCCCCTGGTGGCTACACCTTC. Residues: CASSSPGGYTF.

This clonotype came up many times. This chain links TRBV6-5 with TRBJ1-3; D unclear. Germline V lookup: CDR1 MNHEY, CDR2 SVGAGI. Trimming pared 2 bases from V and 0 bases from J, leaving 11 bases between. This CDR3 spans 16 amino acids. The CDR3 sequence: CASSYGLGSSGNTIYF. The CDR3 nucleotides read TGTGCCAGCAGTTACGGGCTCGGCTCCTCTGGAAACACCATATATTTT.

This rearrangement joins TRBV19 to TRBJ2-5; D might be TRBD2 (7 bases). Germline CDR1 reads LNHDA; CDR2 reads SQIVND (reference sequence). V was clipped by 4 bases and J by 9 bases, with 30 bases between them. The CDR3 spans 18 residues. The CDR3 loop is CASSTRGRKGGRTGAQYF. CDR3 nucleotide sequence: TGTGCCAGTAGTACCAGGGGACGCAAGGGGGGGCGGACCGGGGCCCAGTACTTC.

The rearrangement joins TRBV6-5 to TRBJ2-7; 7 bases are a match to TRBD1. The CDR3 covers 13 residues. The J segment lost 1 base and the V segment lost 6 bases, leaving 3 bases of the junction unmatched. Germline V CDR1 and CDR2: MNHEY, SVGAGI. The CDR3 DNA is TGTGCCAGCAGGACAGGGACATCCTACGAGCAGTACTTC. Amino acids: CASRTGTSYEQYF.

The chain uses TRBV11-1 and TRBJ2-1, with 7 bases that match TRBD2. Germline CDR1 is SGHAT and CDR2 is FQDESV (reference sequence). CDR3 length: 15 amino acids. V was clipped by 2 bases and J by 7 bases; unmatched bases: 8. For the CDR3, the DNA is TGTGCCAGCAGCTTAATTGGCGGGGGTGGAAATGAGCAGTTCTTC. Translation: CASSLIGGGGNEQFF. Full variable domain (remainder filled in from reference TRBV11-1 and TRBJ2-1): EAEVAQSPRYKITEKSQAVAFWCDPISGHATLYWYRQILGQGPELLVQFQDESVVDDSQLPKDRFSAERLKGVDSTLKIQPAELGDSAMYLCASSLIGGGGNEQFFGPGTRLTVL.

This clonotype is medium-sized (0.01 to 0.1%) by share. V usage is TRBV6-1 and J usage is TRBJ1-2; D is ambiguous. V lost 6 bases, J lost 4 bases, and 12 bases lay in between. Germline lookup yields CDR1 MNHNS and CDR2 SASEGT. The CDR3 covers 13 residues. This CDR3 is CASRNPEVYGYTF. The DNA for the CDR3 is TGTGCCAGCAGGAATCCAGAAGTCTATGGCTACACCTTC.

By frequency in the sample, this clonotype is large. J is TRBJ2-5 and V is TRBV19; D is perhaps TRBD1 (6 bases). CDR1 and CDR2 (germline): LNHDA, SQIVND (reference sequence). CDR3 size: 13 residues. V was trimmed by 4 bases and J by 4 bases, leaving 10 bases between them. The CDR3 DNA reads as TGTGCCAGTAGTACAGGGGAAGTAGAGACCCAGTACTTC. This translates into CASSTGEVETQYF.

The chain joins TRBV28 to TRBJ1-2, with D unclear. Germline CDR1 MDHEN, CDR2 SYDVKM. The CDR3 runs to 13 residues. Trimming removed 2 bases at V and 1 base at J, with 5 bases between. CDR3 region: CASSLSLNYGYTF. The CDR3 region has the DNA TGTGCCAGCAGTTTAAGCCTTAACTATGGCTACACCTTC.

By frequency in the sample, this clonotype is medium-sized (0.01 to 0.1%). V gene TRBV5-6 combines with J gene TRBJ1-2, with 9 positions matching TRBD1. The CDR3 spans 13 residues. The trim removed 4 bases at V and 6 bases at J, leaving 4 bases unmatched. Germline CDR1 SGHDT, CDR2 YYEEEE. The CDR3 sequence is CASSPRTGDGYTF. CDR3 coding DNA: TGTGCCAGCAGCCCAAGGACAGGGGATGGCTACACCTTC.

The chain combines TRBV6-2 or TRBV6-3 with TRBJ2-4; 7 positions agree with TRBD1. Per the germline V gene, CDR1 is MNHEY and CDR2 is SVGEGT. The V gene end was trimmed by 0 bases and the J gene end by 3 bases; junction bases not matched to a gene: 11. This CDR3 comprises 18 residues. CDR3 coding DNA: TGTGCCAGCAGTTACTCGGTTCAGGCAGGGGGTGACAAAAACATTCAGTACTTC. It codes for CASSYSVQAGGDKNIQYF.

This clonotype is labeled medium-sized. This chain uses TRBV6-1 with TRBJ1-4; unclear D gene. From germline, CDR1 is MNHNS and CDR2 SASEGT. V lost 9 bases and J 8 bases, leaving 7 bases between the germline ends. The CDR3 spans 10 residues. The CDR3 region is CASRREKLFF. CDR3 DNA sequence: TGTGCCAGTAGGCGGGAAAAACTGTTTTTT.

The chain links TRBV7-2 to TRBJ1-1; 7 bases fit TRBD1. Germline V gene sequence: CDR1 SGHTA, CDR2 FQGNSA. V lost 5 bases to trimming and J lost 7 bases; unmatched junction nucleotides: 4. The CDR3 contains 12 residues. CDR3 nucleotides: TGTGCCAGCAGCGACAGGGCCCTTGAAGCTTTCTTT. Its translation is CASSDRALEAFF.

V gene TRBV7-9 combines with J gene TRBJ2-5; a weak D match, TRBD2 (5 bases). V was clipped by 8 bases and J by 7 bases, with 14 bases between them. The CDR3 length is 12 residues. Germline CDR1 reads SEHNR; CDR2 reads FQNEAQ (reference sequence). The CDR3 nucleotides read TGTGCCAGCGGAGGAGGCGGAAGGACCCAGTACTTC. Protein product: CASGGGGRTQYF.

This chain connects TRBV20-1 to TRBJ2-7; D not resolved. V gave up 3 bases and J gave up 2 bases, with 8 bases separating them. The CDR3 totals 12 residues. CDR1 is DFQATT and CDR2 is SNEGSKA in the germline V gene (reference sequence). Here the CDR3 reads CSASFQPYEQYF. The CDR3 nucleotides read TGCAGTGCTAGTTTTCAACCCTACGAGCAGTACTTC.

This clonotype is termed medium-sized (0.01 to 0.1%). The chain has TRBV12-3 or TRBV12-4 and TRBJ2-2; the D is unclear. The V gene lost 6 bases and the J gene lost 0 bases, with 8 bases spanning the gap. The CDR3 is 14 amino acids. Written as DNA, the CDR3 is TGTGCCAGCAGCACCGCCTCGAACACCGGGGAGCTGTTTTTT. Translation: CASSTASNTGELFF.

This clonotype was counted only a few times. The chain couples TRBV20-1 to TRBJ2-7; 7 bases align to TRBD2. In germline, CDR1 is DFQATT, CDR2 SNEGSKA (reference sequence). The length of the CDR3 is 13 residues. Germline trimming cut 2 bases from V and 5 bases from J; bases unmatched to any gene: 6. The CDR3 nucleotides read TGCAGTGCTAGACGGACTAGTCCCAACGAGCAGTACTTC. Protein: CSARRTSPNEQYF.

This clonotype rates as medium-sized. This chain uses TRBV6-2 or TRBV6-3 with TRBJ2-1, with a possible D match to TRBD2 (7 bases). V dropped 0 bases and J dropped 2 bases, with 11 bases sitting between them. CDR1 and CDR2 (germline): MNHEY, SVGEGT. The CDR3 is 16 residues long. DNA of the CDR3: TGTGCCAGCAGTTACTCGCCGGGGGGCCCCTACAATGAGCAGTTCTTC. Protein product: CASSYSPGGPYNEQFF.

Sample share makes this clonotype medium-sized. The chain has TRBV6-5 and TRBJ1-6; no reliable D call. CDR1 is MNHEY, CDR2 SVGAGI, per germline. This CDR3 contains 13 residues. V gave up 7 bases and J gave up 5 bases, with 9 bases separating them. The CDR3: CASKLRNNSPLHF. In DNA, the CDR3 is TGTGCCAGCAAGTTACGGAATAATTCACCCCTCCACTTT.

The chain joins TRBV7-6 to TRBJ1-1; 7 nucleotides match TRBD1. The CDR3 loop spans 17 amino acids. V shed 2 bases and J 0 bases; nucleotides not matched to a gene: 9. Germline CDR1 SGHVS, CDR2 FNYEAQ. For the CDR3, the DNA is TGTGCCAGCAGCTTAATCTCAGGGGGTGGGATGAACACTGAAGCTTTCTTT. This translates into CASSLISGGGMNTEAFF.

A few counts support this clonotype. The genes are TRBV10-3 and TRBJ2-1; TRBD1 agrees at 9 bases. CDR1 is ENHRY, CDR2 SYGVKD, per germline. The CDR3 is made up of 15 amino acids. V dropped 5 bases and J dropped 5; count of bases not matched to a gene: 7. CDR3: CAISPTGGAHNEQFF. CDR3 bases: TGTGCCATCAGTCCAACAGGGGGCGCCCACAATGAGCAGTTCTTC.